The T cell receptor beta chain described here comes from a study of glioma-infiltrating T cells after dendritic cell vaccination. Study results and limitations: Higher pretreatment TIL content predicted longer progression-free time and survival.

The primer mix had 60 V beta and 13 J beta primers. Generated by immunoSEQ multiplex PCR, the TCRdb table keeps only in-frame clones and is missing some. The sample lists 90,000 to 100,000 clones, around three quarters occurring once. None of the glioblastoma patients had an isocitrate dehydrogenase mutation. This clone was observed a few times. Its antigen is as yet unknown. J lost 2 bases, V lost 1 base, and 5 bases had no gene match. Germline V gene sequence: CDR1 SGHAT, CDR2 FQNNGV. The CDR3 is 15 residues long. V gene TRBV11-2 combines with J gene TRBJ2-7; TRBD1 aligns across 7 bases. Sequenced material: blood, taken before dendritic cell vaccination. The TCR was taken from a human donor with glioblastoma. The DNA of the CDR3 is TGTGCCAGCAGCTTAGTTCCCGACAGGGCCTACGAGCAGTACTTC. Protein product: CASSLVPDRAYEQYF.